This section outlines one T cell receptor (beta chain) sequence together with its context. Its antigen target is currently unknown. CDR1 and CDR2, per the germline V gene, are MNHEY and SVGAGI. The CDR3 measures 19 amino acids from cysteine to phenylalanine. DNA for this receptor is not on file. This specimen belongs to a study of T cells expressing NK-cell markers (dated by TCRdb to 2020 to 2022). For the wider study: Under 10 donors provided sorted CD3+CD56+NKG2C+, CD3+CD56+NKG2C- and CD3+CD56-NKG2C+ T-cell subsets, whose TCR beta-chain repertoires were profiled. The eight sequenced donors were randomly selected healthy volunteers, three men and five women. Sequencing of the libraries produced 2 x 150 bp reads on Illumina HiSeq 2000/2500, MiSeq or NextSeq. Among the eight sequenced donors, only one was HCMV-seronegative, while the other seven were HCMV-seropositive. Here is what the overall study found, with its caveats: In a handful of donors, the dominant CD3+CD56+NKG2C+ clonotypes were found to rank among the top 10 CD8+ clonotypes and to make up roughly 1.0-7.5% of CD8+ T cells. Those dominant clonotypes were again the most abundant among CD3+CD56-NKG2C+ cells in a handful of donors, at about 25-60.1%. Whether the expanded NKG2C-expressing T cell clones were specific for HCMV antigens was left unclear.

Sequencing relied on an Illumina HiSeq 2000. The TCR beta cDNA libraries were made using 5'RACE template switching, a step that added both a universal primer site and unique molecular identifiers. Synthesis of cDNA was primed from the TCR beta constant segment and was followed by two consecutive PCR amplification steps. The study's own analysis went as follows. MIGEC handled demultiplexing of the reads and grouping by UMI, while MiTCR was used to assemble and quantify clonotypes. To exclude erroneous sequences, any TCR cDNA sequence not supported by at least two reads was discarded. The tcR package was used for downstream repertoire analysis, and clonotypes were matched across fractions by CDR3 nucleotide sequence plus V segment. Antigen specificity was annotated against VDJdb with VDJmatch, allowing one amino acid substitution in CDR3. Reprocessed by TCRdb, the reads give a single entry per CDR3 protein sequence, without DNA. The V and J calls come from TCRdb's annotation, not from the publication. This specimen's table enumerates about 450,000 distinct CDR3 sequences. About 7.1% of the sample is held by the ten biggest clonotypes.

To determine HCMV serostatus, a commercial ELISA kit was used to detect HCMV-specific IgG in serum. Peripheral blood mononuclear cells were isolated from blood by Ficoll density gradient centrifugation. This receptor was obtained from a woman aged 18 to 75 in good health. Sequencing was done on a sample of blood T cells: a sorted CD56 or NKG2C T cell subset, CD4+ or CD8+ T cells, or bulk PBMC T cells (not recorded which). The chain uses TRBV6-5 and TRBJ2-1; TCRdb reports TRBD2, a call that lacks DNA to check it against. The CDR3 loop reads CASSSRSGRSTTGFNEQFF.